The TCR beta chain described here comes from a study of T cell changes during pregnancy in multiple sclerosis. This CDR3 has 14 residues. Germline V CDR1 and CDR2: SGHNT, YYREEE (reference sequence). V was cut by 0 bases and J by 6 bases, with 13 bases left in between. Assay used: immunoSEQ multiplex PCR; TCRdb lists only in-frame clones, some missing. The table has about 59,000 clones, approximately 90% seen once. This chain joins TRBV5-4 and TRBJ2-7, with D possibly being TRBD2 (6 bases). The clonotype comes from a human donor whose cells served as feeder cells for cultures in a pregnancy study. The sequencing input was peripheral blood from another person, used as feeder cells. The CDR3 spells CASSLGAGSGEQYF. DNA for the CDR3: TGTGCCAGCAGCTTGGGGGCGGGGAGCGGCGAGCAGTACTTC. The entire variable domain, with the rest obtained from reference TRBV5-4 and TRBJ2-7, is as follows: ETGVTQSPTHLIKTRGQQVTLRCSSQSGHNTVSWYQQALGQGPQFIFQYYREEENGRGNFPPRFSGLQFPNYSSELNVNALELDDSALYLCASSLGAGSGEQYFGPGTRLTVT.